This entry lists 5 T cell receptor beta chains sequenced from one sample in a study of blood T cell repertoires in COVID-19. Libraries were prepared by immunoSEQ multiplex PCR; TCRdb keeps only in-frame clonotypes and omits some of them. The table records roughly 80,000 clones, roughly four fifths of them present only once. The sequencing input was peripheral blood. The receptor set was obtained from a human donor in a cohort sampled during active COVID-19.

The rearrangement uses TRBV19 and TRBJ2-5; D is possibly TRBD2 (6 bases). This CDR3 spans 15 amino acids. Germline CDR1 is LNHDA and CDR2 is SQIVND (reference sequence). V lost 5 bases, J lost 5 bases, and 18 bases lay in between. DNA for the CDR3: TGTGCCAGTAGTGGCGGGGTACGACGGCGGGAGACCCAGTACTTC. Residues: CASSGGVRRRETQYF. The whole variable domain, remainder taken from reference TRBV19 and TRBJ2-5, is DGGITQSPKYLFRKEGQNVTLSCEQNLNHDAMYWYRQDPGQGLRLIYYSQIVNDFQKGDIAEGYSVSREKKESFPLTVTSAQKNPTAFYLCASSGGVRRRETQYFGPGTRLLVL.

The chain links TRBV24-1 to TRBJ1-2, with TRBD1 identical over 8 bases. This CDR3 has 14 residues. Unmatched junction bases numbered 1, after V lost 3 bases and J lost 2 bases. The germline gives CDR1 KGHDR, CDR2 SFDVKD. The CDR3 sequence: CATSDPGGNYGYTF. Written as DNA, the CDR3 is TGTGCCACCAGTGATCCAGGGGGCAACTATGGCTACACCTTC.

This clone is a singleton in its sample. J is TRBJ2-2 and V is TRBV9; 11 nucleotides agree with TRBD1. The J segment lost 7 bases and the V segment lost 3 bases, leaving 8 bases of the junction unmatched. Germline CDR1 is SGDLS and CDR2 is YYNGEE. The CDR3 runs to 16 residues. The CDR3 DNA is TGTGCCAGCAGCGAGGGGGACAGGGGGATTGACGGGGAGCTGTTTTTT. Translated, it gives CASSEGDRGIDGELFF.

This clone appeared once. Here the CDR3 reads CASRTGQGLGEQFF. Written as DNA, the CDR3 is TGTGCCAGCAGGACGGGACAGGGATTGGGTGAGCAGTTCTTC. This chain joins TRBV28 and TRBJ2-1; 9 nucleotides line up with TRBD1. CDR1 MDHEN and CDR2 SYDVKM come from the germline V gene. V lost 6 bases and J lost 9; bases outside the gene matches: 9. The CDR3 extends over 14 amino acids.

This clone was seen a single time. The CDR3 coding sequence is TGCGCCAGCAGCCAAGGCGGACAGGGATGGAAGACCCAGTACTTC. This sequence encodes CASSQGGQGWKTQYF. The chain links TRBV4-1 to TRBJ2-5; 8 bases match TRBD1. The V and J ends lost 1 base and 6 bases, in that order; junction bases with no gene match: 7. The germline V gene has CDR1 MGHRA and CDR2 YSYEKL. The CDR3 runs to 15 residues.